This record covers a single T cell receptor (beta chain). These data belong to a study of control samples from healthy donors and cancer patients. TCRdb keeps only in-frame clones here, not all; method: immunoSEQ multiplex PCR. The table lists about 57,000 clones, approximately 90% of them singletons. The sequence came from a young man with colorectal cancer. Sequenced sample: PBMCs.

The CDR3 here is CASSPLGLAKNIQYF. Here the CDR3 DNA reads TGTGCCAGCAGCCCCCTCGGTCTAGCCAAAAACATTCAGTACTTC. The V gene is TRBV14, the J gene TRBJ2-4; D not resolved. The CDR3 contains 15 residues. The germline V and J ends were trimmed by 4 bases and 0 bases, with 10 bases remaining between them. Germline V gene lookup returns CDR1 SGHDN and CDR2 FVKESK.